One TCR beta chain is described in this entry. The CDR3 loop spans 12 amino acids. V was pared by 6 bases and J by 10 bases, with 5 bases of the junction left unmatched. The germline V gene encodes CDR1 MNHNS and CDR2 SASEGT. Some clones are missing from TCRdb's copy, which holds only in-frame ones; the method was immunoSEQ multiplex PCR. The sample has approximately 2,000,000 clones, less than 95% seen once. This record belongs to a study of shared clonotypes between healthy human individuals. The sample consisted of naive CD4+ T cells from PBMCs. The subset was: CD45RA+ positively selected. The TCR comes from a young man in good health. Some clones in this sample may be carry-over from other donors' samples. This rearrangement joins TRBV6-1 to TRBJ2-1, with 8 bases fitting TRBD1. CDR3 protein: CASRMGQAEQFF. The CDR3, as DNA: TGTGCCAGCAGAATGGGACAGGCCGAGCAGTTCTTC.